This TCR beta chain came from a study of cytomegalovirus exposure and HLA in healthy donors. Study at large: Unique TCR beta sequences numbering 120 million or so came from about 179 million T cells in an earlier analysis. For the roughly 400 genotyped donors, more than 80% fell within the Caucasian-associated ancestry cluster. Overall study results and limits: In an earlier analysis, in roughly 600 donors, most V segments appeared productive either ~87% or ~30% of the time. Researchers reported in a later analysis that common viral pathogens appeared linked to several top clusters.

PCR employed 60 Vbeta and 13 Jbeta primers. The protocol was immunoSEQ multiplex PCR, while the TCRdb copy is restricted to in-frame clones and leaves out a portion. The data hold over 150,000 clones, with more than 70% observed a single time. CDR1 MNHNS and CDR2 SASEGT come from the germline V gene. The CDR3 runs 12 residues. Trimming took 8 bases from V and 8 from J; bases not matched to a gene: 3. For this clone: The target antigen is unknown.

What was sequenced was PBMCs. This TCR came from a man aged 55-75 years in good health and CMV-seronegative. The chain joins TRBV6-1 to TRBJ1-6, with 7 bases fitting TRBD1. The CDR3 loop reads CASGQVHSPLHF. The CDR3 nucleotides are TGTGCCAGCGGACAGGTTCATTCACCCCTCCACTTT.